This T cell receptor (beta chain) was identified during a study of CD8 T cells in Susac syndrome. Under recently defined diagnostic criteria, the patients with Susac syndrome qualified as having definite or probable disease. V was clipped by 2 bases and J by 5 bases, with 9 bases between them. CDR3 length equals 13 residues. In germline, CDR1 is SGHDN, CDR2 FVKESK. As to this clonotype: What it recognizes is unknown.

RNA was extracted with the RNeasy kit, and a quantity of roughly 0.45 to 1 ug was reverse transcribed using random hexamers. Multiplex PCR with immunoSEQ amplified the TCR beta CDR3 across 54 Vbeta and 13 Jbeta. A single record per CDR3 protein comes from TCRdb applying MiXCR to the immunoSEQ multiplex PCR reads. Among about 240,000 distinct CDR3 sequences listed, roughly 95% were seen once. Study observations and caveats: CD4+ T cell repertoires in Susac syndrome lacked clonal expansion. Individuals included in the TCR sequencing and HLA analysis were acknowledged by the study to be relatively few in number.

This chain links TRBV14 with TRBJ2-5, with D perhaps matching TRBD1 (6 bases). Sequencing was carried out using CD4+ T cells from PBMCs. The source is a human donor with Susac syndrome. For the CDR3, the DNA is TGTGCCAGCAGCCAACTAAGGGGGGAGACCCAGTACTTC. Translating it yields CASSQLRGETQYF.